A selection of T cell receptor beta chains follows, all from one sample in a study of regulatory T cells in long-lasting Graves disease. TCRdb recomputed calls from the multiplex PCR reads with MiXCR, one row per CDR3 protein. Here the sample spans about 660,000 distinct CDR3 sequences, roughly 30% being singletons. The starting material was peripheral blood mononuclear cells (PBMCs), obtained when the disease was refractory, from a patient treated with antithyroid drugs. The origin of the receptors is a female donor with Graves disease. The conserved cysteine and the conserved F or W are not part of the CDR3 here.

v_call: TRBV9
cdr3_aa: ASSGDQAGGINNEQF

v_call: TRBV3-1
cdr3_aa: ASSQAATGVDEQY

v_call: TRBV6-1
cdr3_aa: ASSWTASPDYGYT

v_call: TRBV14
cdr3_aa: ASSPHTGTGGVYGYT

v_call: TRBV6-1
cdr3_aa: ASSGEPRGHTEAF

v_call: TRBV12-3/TRBV12-4
cdr3_aa: ASSIGSQGAGTEAF

v_call: TRBV15
cdr3_aa: ATSPGTVNTEAF

v_call: TRBV2
cdr3_aa: ASTWTGDSYEQY

v_call: TRBV11-2
cdr3_aa: ASSIRDRGTGELF

v_call: TRBV3-1
cdr3_aa: ASNQGGRDSPLH

v_call: TRBV11-2
cdr3_aa: ASSPSRTVTEAF

v_call: TRBV29-1
cdr3_aa: SVEIGRFGYT

v_call: TRBV11-2
cdr3_aa: ASSSAGNLEAF

v_call: TRBV2
cdr3_aa: ASRVGGGIFYGYT

v_call: TRBV25-1
cdr3_aa: ASNEPAGNTIY